The present T cell receptor beta chain was sequenced within a study of shared clonotypes between healthy human individuals. Method: immunoSEQ multiplex PCR; TCRdb's copy keeps in-frame clones and lacks some. The repertoire holds roughly 2.2 million clones, with more than 85% as singletons. The CDR3 sequence is 13 residues long. V lost 8 bases, J lost 4 bases, and 14 bases lay in between. Germline CDR1 reads MNHNS; CDR2 reads SASEGT. The gene calls are TRBV6-1 and TRBJ2-5, with D unresolved. The sequence derives from a man aged 18 to 29 in good health. Some clones in this sample may be carry-over from other donors' samples. Sequencing input: naive CD4+ T cells from PBMCs. Subset in this sample: CD45RA+ positively selected. This chain's CDR3 is CASDYVVAETQYF. CDR3 sequence (DNA): TGTGCCAGCGATTATGTAGTTGCAGAGACCCAGTACTTC.